The present T cell receptor beta chain was sequenced within a study of breast tumors, draining lymph nodes, adjacent tissues. Study outcomes and limitations: Tumor repertoires ranked between lymph nodes and nontumor tissue in diversity, with V and J gene preferences.

TCRdb analysed the multiplex PCR reads with MiXCR anew, one entry per CDR3 protein. The sample lists roughly 260,000 distinct CDR3 sequences, 30% to 35% occurring once. As for this clonotype: Its cognate antigen is unknown.

V lost 5 bases and J lost 3; bases outside the gene matches: 6. The CDR3 has 14 amino acids. The lymph nodes were axillary draining lymph nodes from breast cancer patients. The source of this sequence is a female donor with breast cancer. Some clones in this sample may be carry-over from other donors' samples. The sample taken for sequencing was axillary lymph node tissue. The chain couples TRBV12-3 or TRBV12-4 to TRBJ2-7, with TRBD2 identical over 8 bases. In DNA, the CDR3 is TGTGCCAGCAGTCCCGGACTAGCCCTCTACGAGCAGTACTTC. This codes for CASSPGLALYEQYF.